The sequence of this T cell receptor beta chain was determined in a study of blood T cell repertoires in COVID-19. Study details: Sites across the United States, Italy and Spain contributed samples from acute and convalescent COVID-19. PBMCs, B-cell-depleted T cells, or T cells provided the cDNA or gDNA that made up the material.

Trimming took 7 bases from V and 6 from J; bases not matched to a gene: 3. Germline loops: CDR1 SGHRS, CDR2 YFSETQ. The CDR3 has 11 residues. Authors' data handling: Nucleated cell number was recorded as an estimate derived from reference gene primer amplification. Repertoires were generated with immunoSEQ multiplex PCR, while TCRdb's copy carries only in-frame clones and drops some. V and J calls and clone size are given by that table; D and trimming were obtained from the DNA. The sample has fewer than 150,000 clones, approximately 89% seen once. The chain links TRBV5-1 to TRBJ1-1; 7 nucleotides agree with TRBD1. The sequencing input was peripheral blood. The sequence derives from a human donor in a cohort sampled during active COVID-19. In nucleotides, the CDR3 is TGCGCCAGCTCGGGGACAGCTGAAGCTTTCTTT. Its protein is CASSGTAEAFF.